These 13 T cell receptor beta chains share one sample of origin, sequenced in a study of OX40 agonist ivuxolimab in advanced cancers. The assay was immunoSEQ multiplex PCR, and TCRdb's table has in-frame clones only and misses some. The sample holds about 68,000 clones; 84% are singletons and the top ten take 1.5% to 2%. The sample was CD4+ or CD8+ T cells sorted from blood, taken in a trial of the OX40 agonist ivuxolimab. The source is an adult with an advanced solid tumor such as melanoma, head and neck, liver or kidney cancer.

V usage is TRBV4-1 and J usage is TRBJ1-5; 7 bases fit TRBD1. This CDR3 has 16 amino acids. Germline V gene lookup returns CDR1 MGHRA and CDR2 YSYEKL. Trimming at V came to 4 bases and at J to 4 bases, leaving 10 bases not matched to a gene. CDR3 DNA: TGCGCCAGCAGCCTGGACGGGACAGTTGCTAATCAGCCCCAGCATTTT. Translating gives CASSLDGTVANQPQHF.

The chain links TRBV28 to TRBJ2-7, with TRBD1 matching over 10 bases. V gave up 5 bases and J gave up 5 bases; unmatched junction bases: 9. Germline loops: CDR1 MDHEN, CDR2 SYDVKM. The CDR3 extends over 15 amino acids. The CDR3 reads CASSEGGQGKDEQYF. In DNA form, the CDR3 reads TGTGCCAGCAGTGAGGGGGGACAGGGGAAGGACGAGCAGTACTTC. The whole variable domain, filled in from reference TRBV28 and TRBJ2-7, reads DVKVTQSSRYLVKRTGEKVFLECVQDMDHENMFWYRQDPGLGLRLIYFSYDVKMKEKGDIPEGYSVSREKKERFSLILESASTNQTSMYLCASSEGGQGKDEQYFGPGTRLTVT.

The CDR3 bases are TGTGCCAGCAGTTTATCTCGGACTAGCGGATACAATGAGCAGTTCTTC. Its protein product is CASSLSRTSGYNEQFF. The chain combines TRBV27 with TRBJ2-1, with TRBD2 identical over 10 bases. Trimming took 0 bases from V and 4 from J; bases not matched to a gene: 3. The CDR3 has 16 amino acids. Per germline, CDR1 MNHEY and CDR2 SMNVEV (reference sequence).

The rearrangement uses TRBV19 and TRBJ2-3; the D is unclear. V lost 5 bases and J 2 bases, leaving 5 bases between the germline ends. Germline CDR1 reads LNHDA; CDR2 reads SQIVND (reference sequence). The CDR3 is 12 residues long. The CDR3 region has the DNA TGTGCCAGTAGTCGCTTCACAGATACGCAGTATTTT. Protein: CASSRFTDTQYF. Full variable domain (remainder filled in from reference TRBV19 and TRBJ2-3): DGGITQSPKYLFRKEGQNVTLSCEQNLNHDAMYWYRQDPGQGLRLIYYSQIVNDFQKGDIAEGYSVSREKKESFPLTVTSAQKNPTAFYLCASSRFTDTQYFGPGTRLTVL.

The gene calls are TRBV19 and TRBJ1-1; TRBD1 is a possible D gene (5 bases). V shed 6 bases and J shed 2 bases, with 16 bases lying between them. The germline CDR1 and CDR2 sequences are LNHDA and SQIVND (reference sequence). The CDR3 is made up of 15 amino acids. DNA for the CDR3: TGTGCCAGTAGCCCCCGGGGAGGGGTTAACACTGAAGCTTTCTTT. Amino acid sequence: CASSPRGGVNTEAFF. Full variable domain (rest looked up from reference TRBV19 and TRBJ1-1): DGGITQSPKYLFRKEGQNVTLSCEQNLNHDAMYWYRQDPGQGLRLIYYSQIVNDFQKGDIAEGYSVSREKKESFPLTVTSAQKNPTAFYLCASSPRGGVNTEAFFGQGTRLTVV.

CDR3 region: CASSLGAEAKNIQYF. In DNA, the CDR3 is TGTGCCAGCAGCTTAGGGGCCGAAGCCAAAAACATTCAGTACTTC. This sequence joins TRBV7-3 and TRBJ2-4, with D perhaps TRBD1 (5 bases). Trimming took off 2 bases at V and 0 bases at J, with 8 bases between the two ends. The germline V gene encodes CDR1 SGHTA and CDR2 FQGTGA. The CDR3 loop spans 15 amino acids.

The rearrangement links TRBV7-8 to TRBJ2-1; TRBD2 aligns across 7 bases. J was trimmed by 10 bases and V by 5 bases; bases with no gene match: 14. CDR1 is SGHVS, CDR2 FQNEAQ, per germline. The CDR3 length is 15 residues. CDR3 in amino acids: CASSQWTSSLLEQFF. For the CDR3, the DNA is TGTGCCAGCAGCCAATGGACTAGTAGTTTATTGGAGCAGTTCTTC.

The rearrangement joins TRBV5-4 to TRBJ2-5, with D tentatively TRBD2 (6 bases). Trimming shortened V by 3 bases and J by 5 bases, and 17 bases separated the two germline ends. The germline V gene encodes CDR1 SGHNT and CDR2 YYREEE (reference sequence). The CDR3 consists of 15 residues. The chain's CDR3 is CASSWRRGTAETQYF. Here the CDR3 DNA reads TGTGCCAGCAGCTGGAGGCGGGGTACGGCGGAGACCCAGTACTTC. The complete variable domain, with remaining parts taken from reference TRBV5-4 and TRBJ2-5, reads ETGVTQSPTHLIKTRGQQVTLRCSSQSGHNTVSWYQQALGQGPQFIFQYYREEENGRGNFPPRFSGLQFPNYSSELNVNALELDDSALYLCASSWRRGTAETQYFGPGTRLLVL.

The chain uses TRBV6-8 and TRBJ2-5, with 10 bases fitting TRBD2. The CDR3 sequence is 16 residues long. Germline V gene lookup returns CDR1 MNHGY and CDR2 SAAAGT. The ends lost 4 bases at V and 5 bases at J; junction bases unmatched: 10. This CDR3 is CASSSREREGPETQYF. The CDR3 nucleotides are TGTGCCAGCAGTTCCAGAGAGCGGGAGGGCCCGGAGACCCAGTACTTC.

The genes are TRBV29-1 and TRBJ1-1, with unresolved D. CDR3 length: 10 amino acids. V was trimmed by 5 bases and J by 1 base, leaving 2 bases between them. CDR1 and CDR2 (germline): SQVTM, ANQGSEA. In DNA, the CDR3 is TGCAGCGTTCGGAACACTGAAGCTTTCTTT. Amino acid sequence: CSVRNTEAFF.

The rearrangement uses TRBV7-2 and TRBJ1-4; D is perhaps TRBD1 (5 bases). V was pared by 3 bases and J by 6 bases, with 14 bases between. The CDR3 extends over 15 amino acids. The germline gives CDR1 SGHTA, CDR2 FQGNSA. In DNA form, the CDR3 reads TGTGCCAGCAGCTTCGTAGGGGATTACGATGAAAAACTGTTTTTT. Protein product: CASSFVGDYDEKLFF. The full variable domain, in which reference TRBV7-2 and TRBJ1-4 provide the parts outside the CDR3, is GAGVSQSPSNKVTEKGKDVELRCDPISGHTALYWYRQSLGQGLEFLIYFQGNSAPDKSGLPSDRFSAERTGGSVSTLTIQRTQQEDSAVYLCASSFVGDYDEKLFFGSGTQLSVL.

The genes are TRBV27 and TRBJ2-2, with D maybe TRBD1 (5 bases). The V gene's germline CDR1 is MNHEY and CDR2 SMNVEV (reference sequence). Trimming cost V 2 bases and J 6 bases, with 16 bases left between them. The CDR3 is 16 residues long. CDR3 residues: CASSLQDRWGAGELFF. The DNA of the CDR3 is TGTGCCAGCAGTTTACAAGATCGGTGGGGCGCCGGGGAGCTGTTTTTT.

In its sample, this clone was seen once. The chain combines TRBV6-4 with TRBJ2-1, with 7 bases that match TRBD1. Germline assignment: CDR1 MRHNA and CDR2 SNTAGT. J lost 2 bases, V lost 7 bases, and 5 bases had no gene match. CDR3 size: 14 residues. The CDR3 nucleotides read TGTGCCAGCATTGGGACAGACCCCTACAATGAGCAGTTCTTC. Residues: CASIGTDPYNEQFF.